A selection of T cell receptor beta chains follows, all from one sample in a study of cytotoxic CD8 clonotypes in ibrutinib-treated CLL. TCRdb's copy holds only in-frame clones and misses some; the assay was immunoSEQ multiplex PCR. Altogether over 120,000 clones are present, about three quarters being singletons, with the ten largest covering 5.1%. This specimen consisted of PBMCs, obtained after 24 months of ibrutinib treatment. The receptor set was obtained from a human donor with chronic lymphocytic leukemia. CDR3s include the opening cysteine and the closing phenylalanine or tryptophan. A D gene is named only where the DNA matches it firmly. Where a row states a size, it is once, few, many or the class of an expanded clone; other rows omit it.

>NA|TRBV7-2|NA|TRBJ2-3|13
CASSLGPTDTQYF
TGTGCCAGCAGCTTAGGCCCCACAGATACGCAGTATTTT
>NA|TRBV21-1|NA|TRBJ1-2|17
CASSKDRDPDRCYGYTF
TGTGCCAGCAGCAAAGACAGGGACCCCGACAGGTGCTATGGCTACACCTTC
>NA|TRBV7-9|NA|TRBJ1-1|15
CASSQPPGAGTEAFF
TGTGCCAGCAGCCAACCCCCGGGGGCGGGTACTGAAGCTTTCTTT
>NA|TRBV19|NA|TRBJ1-2|15
CASSIVDTSNYGYTF
TGTGCCAGTAGTATCGTGGACACCAGTAACTATGGCTACACCTTC
>NA|TRBV9|NA|TRBJ2-5|11
CASSVDETQYF
TGTGCCAGCAGCGTAGATGAGACCCAGTACTTC
>NA|TRBV10-3|NA|TRBJ1-1|16
CAISEVLGGQNTEAFF
TGTGCCATCAGTGAGGTCCTCGGCGGCCAGAACACTGAAGCTTTCTTT
>medium-sized|TRBV7-9|TRBD1|TRBJ1-2|13
CASSQQGARGYTF
TGTGCCAGCAGCCAACAGGGGGCGCGTGGCTACACCTTC
>NA|TRBV18|NA|TRBJ2-6|14
CASSRGSGANVLTF
TGTGCCAGCTCACGTGGTTCTGGGGCCAACGTCCTGACTTTC
>NA|TRBV2|NA|TRBJ1-2|16
CASSDSPGGGNYGYTF
TGTGCCAGCAGTGATTCCCCCGGGGGCGGCAACTATGGCTACACCTTC
>NA|TRBV10-3|TRBD1|TRBJ1-2|16
CATRPTDGQGLYGYTF
TGTGCCACCCGCCCCACCGATGGACAGGGCCTCTATGGCTACACCTTC
>NA|TRBV2|NA|TRBJ2-5|17
CASSPERPGTGGETQYF
TGTGCCAGCAGCCCAGAACGCCCAGGGACCGGGGGAGAGACCCAGTACTTC
>NA|TRBV28|NA|TRBJ1-4|13
CASKPTLGEKLFF
TGTGCCAGCAAGCCGACGCTGGGGGAAAAACTGTTTTTT
>NA|TRBV5-1|NA|TRBJ1-1|11
CASRRETEAFF
TGCGCCAGCAGGAGGGAAACTGAAGCTTTCTTT
>NA|TRBV18|NA|TRBJ2-7|13
CASSPRQDYEQYF
TGTGCCAGCTCACCCCGACAGGACTACGAGCAGTACTTC
>once|TRBV7-2|TRBD2|TRBJ2-7|16
CASSLGGSGGGLGQYF
TGTGCCAGCAGCTTAGGTGGTAGCGGGGGAGGCTTGGGGCAGTACTTC
>NA|TRBV28|NA|TRBJ1-2|14
CASNPGQPNYGYTF
TGTGCCAGCAACCCCGGACAGCCTAACTATGGCTACACCTTC
>NA|TRBV6-1|NA|TRBJ2-2|17
CASSEAPGLPNTGELFF
TGTGCCAGCAGTGAAGCGCCCGGGCTACCGAACACCGGGGAGCTGTTTTTT
>NA|TRBV23-1|NA|TRBJ1-5|15
CASSQSNFTFRYQHF
TGCGCCAGCAGTCAATCTAATTTTACTTTTCGATACCAGCATTTT
>NA|TRBV30|NA|TRBJ2-1|13
CAWSVRRGGEQFF
TGTGCCTGGAGTGTACGGCGTGGGGGTGAGCAGTTCTTC
>NA|TRBV18|TRBD1|TRBJ1-2|14
CASSPNRGQEGYTF
TGTGCCAGCTCACCCAATCGGGGACAGGAGGGCTACACCTTC
>NA|TRBV10-1|NA|TRBJ1-2|12
CASTTRKYGYTF
TGCGCCAGCACGACAAGGAAGTATGGCTACACCTTC
>once|TRBV13|NA|TRBJ2-3|14
CASSLLGVADTQYF
TGTGCCAGCAGCTTATTGGGCGTAGCAGATACGCAGTATTTT
>many|TRBV19|NA|TRBJ1-5|13
CATGAGPDQPQHF
TGTGCCACCGGAGCCGGGCCCGATCAGCCCCAGCATTTT
>NA|TRBV5-6|TRBD1|TRBJ1-2|17
CASSLWAGGPPNYGYTF
TGTGCCAGCAGCTTGTGGGCAGGGGGTCCCCCAAACTATGGCTACACCTTC
>NA|TRBV6-5|NA|TRBJ1-2|12
CASTRGREGYTF
TGTGCCAGCACCCGGGGGCGGGAGGGCTACACCTTC
>NA|TRBV27|NA|TRBJ1-2|16
CASSFLGPDNHYGYTF
TGTGCCAGCAGTTTTTTGGGACCTGACAACCACTATGGCTACACCTTC
>NA|TRBV10-3|TRBD1|TRBJ1-2|12
CAISRQGEGYTF
TGTGCCATCTCGCGACAGGGAGAGGGCTACACCTTC
>NA|TRBV28|NA|TRBJ2-7|14
CASSPGTLSYEQYF
TGTGCCAGCAGTCCCGGGACCCTGTCCTACGAGCAGTACTTC
>once|TRBV28|NA|TRBJ2-1|14
CASREAGNYNEQFF
TGTGCCAGCAGAGAGGCGGGAAACTACAATGAGCAGTTCTTC
>NA|TRBV18|TRBD1|TRBJ1-1|16
CASSPGQGSMNTEAFF
TGTGCCAGCTCACCAGGACAGGGATCAATGAACACTGAAGCTTTCTTT
>NA|TRBV6-6|NA|TRBJ2-3|15
CASSYAGARTDTQYF
TGTGCCAGCAGTTACGCCGGAGCACGCACAGATACGCAGTATTTT
>once|TRBV28|NA|TRBJ2-7|15
CASRPPSGGVPEQYF
TGTGCCAGCAGGCCACCATCCGGCGGGGTCCCCGAGCAGTACTTC
>NA|TRBV7-2|TRBD2|TRBJ2-7|16
CASSPLQLAGGYEQYF
TGTGCCAGCAGCCCACTCCAACTAGCGGGTGGGTACGAGCAGTACTTC
>NA|TRBV6-5|NA|TRBJ1-5|15
CASSYSWVSNQPQHF
TGTGCCAGCAGTTACTCGTGGGTTAGCAATCAGCCCCAGCATTTT
>NA|TRBV4-1|NA|TRBJ2-7|16
CASSQEGVGDQPEQYF
TGCGCCAGCAGCCAAGAGGGTGTTGGGGACCAACCCGAGCAGTACTTC
>NA|TRBV7-9|TRBD2|TRBJ2-5|13
CASSPQAGGTQYF
TGTGCCAGCAGCCCCCAAGCGGGGGGGACCCAGTACTTC
>NA|TRBV5-1|TRBD1|TRBJ2-1|15
CASSSRPGTGSEQFF
TGCGCCAGCAGCTCACGTCCCGGGACAGGGTCCGAGCAGTTCTTC
>NA|TRBV29-1|NA|TRBJ2-7|15
CSVAGPVGSPYEQYF
TGCAGCGTTGCCGGCCCCGTTGGGTCTCCCTACGAGCAGTACTTC
>NA|TRBV11-3|NA|TRBJ2-1|13
CASSLLRDSEQFF
TGTGCCAGCAGCTTACTCCGAGACAGTGAGCAGTTCTTC
>NA|TRBV6-5|NA|TRBJ1-4|14
CASGGGATNEKLFF
TGTGCCAGCGGGGGGGGTGCAACTAATGAAAAACTGTTTTTT
>NA|TRBV5-1|NA|TRBJ2-3|11
CASSLDRREYF
TGCGCCAGCAGCTTAGACAGAAGGGAGTATTTT
>NA|TRBV6-5|NA|TRBJ1-5|14
CASATWGSHQPQHF
TGTGCCAGCGCAACGTGGGGGTCCCATCAGCCCCAGCATTTT
>NA|TRBV5-1|TRBD2|TRBJ2-4|15
CASSLGAGVGNIQYF
TGCGCCAGCAGCTTGGGAGCGGGAGTTGGAAACATTCAGTACTTC
>NA|TRBV7-9|TRBD1|TRBJ1-1|13
CASSHSRDSPAFF
TGTGCCAGCAGCCACTCCCGGGACAGCCCCGCTTTCTTT
>few|TRBV27|NA|TRBJ1-4|15
CASIGSGPTNEKLFF
TGTGCCAGCATTGGGTCGGGGCCAACTAATGAAAAACTGTTTTTT
>NA|TRBV5-1|TRBD1|TRBJ1-2|15
CASSSGTGGLYGYTF
TGCGCCAGCAGCTCCGGGACAGGGGGCCTCTATGGCTACACCTTC
>once|TRBV2|NA|TRBJ2-5|13
CASNPAPAGTQYF
TGTGCCAGCAACCCGGCCCCCGCGGGGACCCAGTACTTC
>few|TRBV5-1|NA|TRBJ1-2|13
CASSLGDIRGYTF
TGCGCCAGCAGCCTGGGGGACATTCGGGGCTACACCTTC
>once|TRBV19|NA|TRBJ1-6|15
CASSMQSATNSPLHF
TGTGCCAGTAGTATGCAGTCCGCCACCAATTCACCCCTCCACTTT
>once|TRBV19|NA|TRBJ2-5|14
CASIGTGSGETQYF
TGTGCCAGTATTGGGACCGGGAGCGGAGAGACCCAGTACTTC
>NA|TRBV7-8|TRBD2|TRBJ2-3|13
CASGGGPTDTQYF
TGTGCCTCCGGGGGGGGTCCCACAGATACGCAGTATTTT
>NA|TRBV11-1|NA|TRBJ1-2|16
CASSSPPGRQNVGYTF
TGTGCCAGCAGCTCCCCTCCCGGGAGGCAAAACGTTGGCTACACCTTC
>NA|TRBV18|NA|TRBJ1-2|13
CASSPRGDYGYTF
TGTGCCAGCTCCCCAAGGGGGGATTATGGCTACACCTTC
>NA|TRBV18|NA|TRBJ2-2|16
CASSPGRPTNTGELFF
TGTGCCAGCTCACCCGGACGACCAACGAACACCGGGGAGCTGTTTTTT
>NA|TRBV7-3|NA|TRBJ1-1|13
CASSFGGNTEAFF
TGTGCCAGCAGCTTCGGGGGCAACACTGAAGCTTTCTTT
>NA|TRBV29-1|NA|TRBJ1-4|11
CSVQFNEKLFF
TGCAGCGTTCAGTTTAATGAAAAACTGTTTTTT
>NA|TRBV6-6|TRBD1|TRBJ2-1|15
CASRRGQGRLDEQFF
TGTGCCAGTCGAAGGGGACAGGGAAGGCTGGATGAGCAGTTCTTC
>NA|TRBV7-6|NA|TRBJ2-5|11
CASSFGETQYF
TGTGCCAGCAGCTTCGGAGAGACCCAGTACTTC